This entry describes one TCR beta chain. The antigen is not known. The data derive from a study of cytomegalovirus exposure and HLA in healthy donors. Study observations and caveats: Within an earlier analysis, most TCR beta V segments proved productive either about 87% or about 30% of the time. Later analysis identified several of the most significant clusters that appeared linked to common viral pathogens.

The germline V gene has CDR1 SQVTM and CDR2 ANQGSEA. The CDR3 length is 12 residues. Trimming took 7 bases from V and 4 from J, leaving 13 bases between them. PCR primers comprised 60 Vbeta and 13 Jbeta primers. Clones were sequenced by immunoSEQ multiplex PCR, and TCRdb holds only the in-frame ones, with some missing. Of around 36,000 clones listed, roughly 76% are singletons. The clonotype originates from a woman in her thirties or forties in good health and CMV-seronegative. The J gene is TRBJ1-2, the V gene TRBV29-1; the D is unclear. The sample comprised PBMCs. CDR3: CSDRSVGYGYTF. The CDR3 DNA is TGCAGCGACCGAAGCGTTGGCTATGGCTACACCTTC.